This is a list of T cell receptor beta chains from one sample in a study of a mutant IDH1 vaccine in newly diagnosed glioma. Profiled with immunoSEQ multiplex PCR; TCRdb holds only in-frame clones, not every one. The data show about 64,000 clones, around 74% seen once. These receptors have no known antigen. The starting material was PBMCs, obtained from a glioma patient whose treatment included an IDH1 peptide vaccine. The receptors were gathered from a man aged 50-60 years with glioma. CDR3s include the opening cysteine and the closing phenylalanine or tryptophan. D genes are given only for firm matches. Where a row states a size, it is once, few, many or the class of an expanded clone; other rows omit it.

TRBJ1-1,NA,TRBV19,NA,TGTGCCAGTAGTCCCCCCGCAAGCGGGGCGGACACTGAAGCTTTCTTT,CASSPPASGADTEAFF
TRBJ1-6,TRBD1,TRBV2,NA,TGTGTTACCAGGGGGACAGGGGCCTATAATTCACCCCTCCACTTT,CVTRGTGAYNSPLHF
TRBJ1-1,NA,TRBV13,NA,TGTGCCAGCAGCCTGGGCTCGGGAGGAATGAACACTGAAGCTTTCTTT,CASSLGSGGMNTEAFF
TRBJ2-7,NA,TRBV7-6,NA,TGTGCCAGCAGCCCTAGCAGGCACAGCCAGGGCTACGAGCAGTACTTC,CASSPSRHSQGYEQYF
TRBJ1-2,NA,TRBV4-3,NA,TGCGCCAGCAGCCAAGGCACAGAGACTAACTATGGCTACACCTTC,CASSQGTETNYGYTF
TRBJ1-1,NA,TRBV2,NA,TGTGCCAGCAGTGATACCCGGCCGGGGAACACTGAAGCTTTCTTT,CASSDTRPGNTEAFF
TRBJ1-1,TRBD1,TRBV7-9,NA,TGTGCCAGCAGCCTCCCCTCTGATACAGGGGTGAACACTGAAGCTTTCTTT,CASSLPSDTGVNTEAFF
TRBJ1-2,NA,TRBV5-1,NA,TGCGCCAGCAGCTTGGAAGGGGCCTATGGCTACACCTTC,CASSLEGAYGYTF
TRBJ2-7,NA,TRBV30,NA,TGTGCCTGGAGTGTACGGGGGCGGATGATTCTTGCCGAGCAGTACTTC,CAWSVRGRMILAEQYF
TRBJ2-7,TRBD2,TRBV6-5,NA,TGTGCCAGCAGTTACTCAATCGCGGGGGGATACGAGCAGTACTTC,CASSYSIAGGYEQYF
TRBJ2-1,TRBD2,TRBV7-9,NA,TGTGCCAGCAGCTTAGCGAGCGGGGGGAACAATGAGCAGTTCTTC,CASSLASGGNNEQFF
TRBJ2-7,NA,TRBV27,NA,TGTGCCAGCTCCCTGGGGGCGGGGGCCGTGGGAGAGCAGTACTTC,CASSLGAGAVGEQYF
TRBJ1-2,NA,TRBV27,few,TGTGCCAGCAGTTCCCCTCAAGGAAAGGTTGGAGGCTACACCTTC,CASSSPQGKVGGYTF
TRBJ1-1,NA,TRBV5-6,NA,TGTGCCAGCAGCTTGGTGGGCAGGGAGATGAACACTGAAGCTTTCTTT,CASSLVGREMNTEAFF
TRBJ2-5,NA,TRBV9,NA,TGTGCCAGCAGCGCGACTAGGCGGGTTGAGACCCAGTACTTC,CASSATRRVETQYF
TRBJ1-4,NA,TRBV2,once,TGTGCCAGCAGGAAGGGGCCAACTAATGAAAAACTGTTTTTT,CASRKGPTNEKLFF
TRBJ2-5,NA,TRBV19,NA,TGTGCCAGTAGTCAGGGGGGATCAGGGCAAGAGACCCAGTACTTC,CASSQGGSGQETQYF
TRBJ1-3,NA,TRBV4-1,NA,TGCGCCAGCAGCCGGCCCGGAGGAAACACCATATATTTT,CASSRPGGNTIYF
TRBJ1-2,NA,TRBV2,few,TGTGCCAGTTTTCATGGCGACTATGGCTACACCTTC,CASFHGDYGYTF
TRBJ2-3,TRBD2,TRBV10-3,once,TGTGCCAACTCTAAGCGGGGGGTACGGGATACGCAGTATTTT,CANSKRGVRDTQYF
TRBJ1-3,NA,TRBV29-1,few,TGCAGCGCTGGAGGCAGGGAGAAGGGAAACACCATATATTTT,CSAGGREKGNTIYF
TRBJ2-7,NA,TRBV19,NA,TGTGCCAGTAGTTCCCGGGCTTTAGAAGAGCAGTACTTC,CASSSRALEEQYF
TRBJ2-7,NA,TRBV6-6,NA,TGTGCCAGCAGTTTCAGCGAGACAAGGGACTTGGAGCAGTACTTC,CASSFSETRDLEQYF
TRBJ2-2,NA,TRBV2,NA,TGTGCCAGCAGTGAAGGAAAGCTCTCGTTCACCGGGGAGCTGTTTTTT,CASSEGKLSFTGELFF
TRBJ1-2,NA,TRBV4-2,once,TGTGCCAGCAGCGGACAAAGTAACTATGGCTACACCTTC,CASSGQSNYGYTF
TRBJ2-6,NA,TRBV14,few,TGTGCCAGCAGCCTCCTTCGAATGAGCGGATCCTCTGGTAGGGCCAACGTCCTGACTTTC,CASSLLRMSGSSGRANVLTF
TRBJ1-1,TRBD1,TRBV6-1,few,TGTGCCAGCAGCCTCGGACAGGGTTACACTGAAGCTTTCTTT,CASSLGQGYTEAFF